This T cell receptor (beta chain) comes out of a study of molecular identifiers for immune sequencing clone quantification. Study observations and caveats: Jurkat TCR RNA spiked in from one cell could reportedly be detected among about 1.1 million naive cells.

Trimming removed 4 bases at V and 4 bases at J, with 28 bases between. This CDR3 region has 18 residues. Germline CDR1 and CDR2: SQVTM and ANQGSEA. Remarks on this clonotype: Its antigen is not known. A much larger clonotype is one base distant, so this may be a read error.

TCRdb analysed the PCR reads with MiXCR anew, one entry per CDR3 protein. The table shows 63,000 or so distinct CDR3 sequences, with 15% to 20% occurring only once. The specimen sequenced was naive CD8+ T cells from blood, with Jurkat cell RNA spiked in. Stated subset: FACS-sorted CD8+CD4-CCR7+CD45RA+ naive T cells. The source is a human donor in good health. Some libraries in this study had Jurkat cell RNA spiked in. The chain is built from TRBV29-1 and TRBJ2-5; the D gene is possibly TRBD2 (7 bases). CDR3 in amino acids: CSVGGLTGRGGNRETQYF. The CDR3 DNA follows: TGCAGCGTTGGGGGCTTAACAGGGAGGGGGGGTAATCGAGAGACCCAGTACTTC. Combining the CDR3 with reference TRBV29-1 and TRBJ2-5 gives the whole variable domain SAVISQKPSRDICQRGTSLTIQCQVDSQVTMMFWYRQQPGQSLTLIATANQGSEATYESGFVIDKFPISRPNLTFSTLTVSNMSPEDSSIYLCSVGGLTGRGGNRETQYFGPGTRLLVL.